These 10 T cell receptor beta chains were sequenced from one sample in a study of blood T cells in healthy people across ages. Combining a sample-barcoded 5' primer with a J-beta primer mix, a second PCR ran for about 6 to 11 cycles. TCRdb processed the 5' RACE reads anew with MiXCR; each CDR3 protein has one entry. This table has about 1.5 million distinct CDR3 sequences, roughly 43% appearing once. The sequenced material came from blood. All receptors derive from a woman between 18 and 29 years old in good health.

The chain uses TRBV15 and TRBJ2-7; 11 bases agree with TRBD2. Germline V gene lookup returns CDR1 LNHNV and CDR2 YYDKDF (reference sequence). This CDR3 region has 18 residues. Unmatched junction bases numbered 11, after V lost 4 bases and J lost 0 bases. The chain's CDR3 is CATSKKPGLADYSYEQYF. The CDR3 DNA reads TGTGCCACCAGCAAAAAACCGGGACTAGCGGATTACTCCTACGAGCAGTACTTC.

The rearrangement joins TRBV7-2 to TRBJ1-1; D is uncertain. Germline lookup yields CDR1 SGHTA and CDR2 FQGNSA. The CDR3 contains 15 residues. Between the trimmed V and J ends, which lost 2 bases and 0 bases, there was a span of 10 bases. This CDR3 is CASSLYDGLNTEAFF. The DNA of the CDR3 is TGTGCCAGCAGCTTATATGACGGTTTGAACACTGAAGCTTTCTTT.

This rearrangement joins TRBV14 to TRBJ2-5; D possibly uses TRBD1 or TRBD2 (5 bases each). This CDR3 is 13 amino acids long. V dropped 2 bases and J dropped 5 bases, with 9 bases sitting between them. CDR1 SGHDN and CDR2 FVKESK come from the germline V gene. Written as DNA, the CDR3 is TGTGCCAGCAGCCAATTGGGGGTTGAGACCCAGTACTTC. The encoded protein is CASSQLGVETQYF.

CDR3 protein: CASSLGLLTSGRTYEQYF. CDR3 DNA: TGTGCCAGCAGCTTAGGGCTCCTGACTAGCGGTAGAACCTACGAGCAGTACTTC. The rearrangement uses TRBV7-8 and TRBJ2-7; 9 positions match TRBD2. CDR1 SGHVS and CDR2 FQNEAQ come from the germline V gene. The CDR3 runs 18 residues. Trimming removed 1 base from V and 2 bases from J; junction bases left unmatched: 12.

This clonotype showed up just a few times. The chain combines TRBV20-1 with TRBJ2-1; TRBD1 matches at 9 bases. In germline, CDR1 is DFQATT, CDR2 SNEGSKA (reference sequence). CDR3 size: 15 residues. Unmatched junction bases numbered 5, after V lost 3 bases and J lost 2 bases. CDR3 region: CSARDRGMPYNEQFF. The CDR3 DNA is TGCAGTGCTAGGGACAGGGGAATGCCCTACAATGAGCAGTTCTTC.

This clonotype has only a few counts. The CDR3 DNA is TGTGCCAGCAGAACTTTGCAGGGATTGTACACTGAAGCTTTCTTT. Translation gives CASRTLQGLYTEAFF. The V and J genes are TRBV6-5 and TRBJ1-1; D perhaps matches TRBD1 (5 bases). V lost 6 bases and J 3 bases, leaving 17 bases between the germline ends. The CDR3 is 15 residues long. The germline CDR1 and CDR2 sequences are MNHEY and SVGAGI.

This sequence joins TRBV5-1 and TRBJ2-1; 14 bases line up with TRBD2. The V and J ends lost 5 bases and 4 bases, in that order; junction bases with no gene match: 8. CDR3 length: 17 amino acids. Germline CDR1 SGHRS, CDR2 YFSETQ. Here the CDR3 DNA reads TGCGCCAGCAGGGAAGGACTAGCGGGGGGTCTATACAATGAGCAGTTCTTC. Its protein is CASREGLAGGLYNEQFF.

This clonotype came up a few times. This chain links TRBV3-1 with TRBJ2-7; D is perhaps TRBD1 (5 bases). Deletions cut 2 bases from V and 6 bases from J, with 11 bases between. CDR1 and CDR2 from the germline V gene are LGHDT and YNNKEL (reference sequence). The CDR3 spans 13 residues. The CDR3 is CASSQSREFEQYF. The CDR3 DNA reads TGTGCCAGCAGCCAATCCAGGGAATTCGAGCAGTACTTC.

This clonotype came up many times. The rearrangement joins TRBV27 to TRBJ2-1; 10 nucleotides agree with TRBD2. The V segment lost 3 bases and the J segment 5 bases; nucleotides outside the gene matches: 4. Germline CDR1 reads MNHEY; CDR2 reads SMNVEV (reference sequence). The CDR3 covers 15 residues. CDR3 sequence reads: CASSFSLAGDNEQFF. Written as DNA, the CDR3 is TGTGCCAGCAGTTTCTCGCTAGCGGGGGACAATGAGCAGTTCTTC.

The chain carries TRBV7-9 and TRBJ2-1; D is perhaps TRBD1 or TRBD2 (6 bases each). This CDR3 spans 14 amino acids. The germline gives CDR1 SEHNR, CDR2 FQNEAQ (reference sequence). Trimming pared 5 bases from V and 8 bases from J, leaving 16 bases between. The CDR3: CASSPQLGGDEQFF. CDR3 nucleotide sequence: TGTGCCAGCAGCCCCCAATTGGGGGGCGATGAGCAGTTCTTC.